This TCR beta chain was recorded in a study of T cell responses to AZD1222 COVID-19 vaccine. The germline V gene has CDR1 MNHGY and CDR2 SAAAGT. The CDR3 totals 14 residues. Trimming shortened V by 4 bases and J by 2 bases, and 9 bases separated the two germline ends. Whole-study findings and limits: With two AZD1222 doses given, Spike-specific TCR breadth and depth both rose. With dominance at 160-218 and 743-854, vaccine-associated CD4 TCRs spanned spike.

Sequencing used immunoSEQ multiplex PCR; TCRdb keeps in-frame clones, though not all of them. The sample has around 200,000 clones, roughly 91% seen once. In regard to this clone: Its antigen is still unknown.

Source: peripheral blood, taken 28 days after the second AZD1222 dose. This receptor was obtained from an adult who received the AZD1222 COVID-19 vaccine. The V gene is TRBV6-8, the J gene TRBJ2-1, with D maybe TRBD1 (5 bases). The CDR3 nucleotides read TGTGCCAGCAGTTCTAGGGGCACCTACAATGAGCAGTTCTTC. Translation: CASSSRGTYNEQFF.